Each of the 26 T cell receptor beta chains below was sequenced from the same sample in a study of radiation and T cells in renal cell carcinoma. Stated time point: blood 4 weeks post-SBRT, at nephrectomy. Treatment in this sample: 15 Gy SBRT to primary tumor, nephrectomy 4 weeks later. Clones were read by immunoSEQ multiplex PCR, and TCRdb kept only the in-frame ones, dropping some. The data show about 150,000 clones, roughly 90% seen once. The material was blood, obtained from a patient whose treatment included radiotherapy and nephrectomy. The receptors were gathered from a woman aged 50 to 60 with renal cell carcinoma.

The gene calls are TRBV10-1 and TRBJ2-5; no definite D call. Germline V CDR1 and CDR2: WNHNN, SYGVQD (reference sequence). The CDR3 is 12 amino acids. The V end was cut by 3 bases, the J end by 6 bases, with 8 bases between. CDR3 nucleotide sequence: TGCGCCAGCAGTGATGGGGATAAGACCCAGTACTTC. Protein: CASSDGDKTQYF.

The J gene is TRBJ2-5, the V gene TRBV5-1; no reliable D call. The germline V gene has CDR1 SGHRS and CDR2 YFSETQ. The CDR3 length is 13 residues. Trimming removed 4 bases from V and 6 bases from J, with 13 bases in between. The CDR3 reads CASSLGSRQTQYF. The CDR3, as DNA: TGCGCCAGCAGCCTGGGGTCCAGGCAGACCCAGTACTTC.

The V gene is TRBV27, the J gene TRBJ2-7; perhaps TRBD2 as D (6 bases). The V end was cut by 7 bases, the J end by 4 bases, with 20 bases between. Germline CDR1 and CDR2: MNHEY and SMNVEV (reference sequence). The CDR3 has 15 residues. DNA for the CDR3: TGTGCCAGCACCCCTTTGGTCGGGGGAGCTTACGAGCAGTACTTC. Residues: CASTPLVGGAYEQYF.

The genes are TRBV2 and TRBJ2-3; 12 positions agree with TRBD2. Trimming took 4 bases from V and 1 from J; bases not matched to a gene: 0. The CDR3 covers 15 residues. The germline V gene has CDR1 SNHLY and CDR2 FYNNEI. The chain's CDR3 is CASSGLAGGTDTQYF. CDR3 DNA: TGTGCCAGCAGTGGACTAGCGGGGGGCACAGATACGCAGTATTTT. The variable domain in full, completed from reference TRBV2 and TRBJ2-3, reads EPEVTQTPSHQVTQMGQEVILRCVPISNHLYFYWYRQILGQKVEFLVSFYNNEISEKSEIFDDQFSVERPDGSNFTLKIRSTKLEDSAMYFCASSGLAGGTDTQYFGPGTRLTVL.

The DNA of the CDR3 is TGCGCCAGCAGCCACGGACTGCCCGGCGAGCAGTACTTC. Translating it yields CASSHGLPGEQYF. The chain combines TRBV4-3 with TRBJ2-7, with D possibly TRBD2 on 5 matching bases. The V end lost 3 bases, the J end lost 6 bases, and 12 bases lay between the germline ends. Germline CDR1 reads LGHNA; CDR2 reads YSLEER. CDR3 length: 13 amino acids.

The genes are TRBV4-3 and TRBJ2-2, with D perhaps matching TRBD2 (6 bases). The length of the CDR3 is 16 residues. Trimming left V 1 base short and J 4 bases short, with 13 bases between. Germline V CDR1 and CDR2: LGHNA, YSLEER. CDR3 in DNA: TGCGCCAGCAGCCAAGTGGCGGGGCTTGGCACCGGGGAGCTGTTTTTT. Translated, it gives CASSQVAGLGTGELFF.

Here the CDR3 reads CAISDHGSYNEQFF. For the CDR3, the DNA is TGTGCCATCAGTGACCACGGGAGCTACAATGAGCAGTTCTTC. The chain employs TRBV10-3 and TRBJ2-1; a weak D match, TRBD2 (6 bases). CDR3 length: 14 residues. V was shortened by 3 bases and J by 3 bases, with 9 bases between the two germline ends. Per the germline V gene, CDR1 is ENHRY and CDR2 is SYGVKD.

The chain links TRBV9 to TRBJ2-2; 7 nucleotides line up with TRBD1. CDR3 length: 18 residues. In germline, CDR1 is SGDLS, CDR2 YYNGEE. V lost 1 base to trimming and J lost 3 bases; unmatched junction nucleotides: 12. The CDR3 loop is CASSVRFRGYMDTGELFF. In DNA form, the CDR3 reads TGTGCCAGCAGCGTAAGGTTCAGGGGGTATATGGACACCGGGGAGCTGTTTTTT.

The chain recombines TRBV7-6 with TRBJ2-2; 8 bases match TRBD1. CDR1 and CDR2 from the germline V gene are SGHVS and FNYEAQ. With 4 bases clipped from V and 4 bases from J, the junction kept 5 bases outside the gene matches. This CDR3 spans 15 amino acids. The CDR3 loop is CASSSWTGSTGELFF. In DNA, the CDR3 is TGTGCCAGCAGCTCCTGGACAGGGAGCACCGGGGAGCTGTTTTTT.

The chain couples TRBV6-1 to TRBJ2-7; D unresolved. Trimming cost V 1 base and J 7 bases, with 14 bases left between them. CDR1 and CDR2 (germline): MNHNS, SASEGT. The CDR3 has 14 amino acids. In DNA form, the CDR3 reads TGTGCCAGCAGTGAAGACAGAGTTCTTCTGGAGCAGTACTTC. Translation: CASSEDRVLLEQYF.

This rearrangement joins TRBV2 to TRBJ2-1; 9 bases are shared with TRBD2. The CDR3 sequence is 16 residues long. The V and J ends lost 3 bases and 8 bases, in that order; junction bases with no gene match: 11. In germline, CDR1 is SNHLY, CDR2 FYNNEI. CDR3 coding DNA: TGTGCCAGCAGTGATCCGGTAGCGGGGGCTAAGGATGAGCAGTTCTTC. As protein: CASSDPVAGAKDEQFF.

CDR3 DNA: TGTGCCAGCAGGCCCCCGGGGACTTATAATTCACCCCTCCACTTT. Translation: CASRPPGTYNSPLHF. The V and J genes are TRBV25-1 and TRBJ1-6; the D gene is possibly TRBD1 (5 bases). The CDR3 is 15 residues long. The germline CDR1 and CDR2 sequences are MGHDK and SYGVNS. Trimming stripped 6 bases from V and 4 bases from J, with 13 bases between.

This chain uses TRBV6-6 with TRBJ1-5; the match to TRBD1 covers 8 bases. The V gene end was trimmed by 5 bases and the J gene end by 2 bases; junction bases not matched to a gene: 2. The length of the CDR3 is 14 residues. Looked up from germline, CDR1 is MNHNY and CDR2 is SVGAGI (reference sequence). The CDR3, as DNA: TGTGCCAGCAGTGTACAGGGGGGCAATCAGCCCCAGCATTTT. Translation: CASSVQGGNQPQHF.

The chain's CDR3 is CASSSGPREKLFF. For the CDR3, the DNA is TGTGCCAGCAGTTCGGGCCCGCGTGAAAAACTGTTTTTT. The chain links TRBV7-2 to TRBJ1-4; D unresolved. The CDR3 loop spans 13 amino acids. Trimming left V 6 bases short and J 7 bases short, with 12 bases between. Germline lookup yields CDR1 SGHTA and CDR2 FQGNSA.

This rearrangement joins TRBV6-5 to TRBJ2-3; perhaps TRBD2 as D (7 bases). The ends were cut back, 1 base at V and 2 bases at J, with 13 bases in the middle. The CDR3 is 16 residues long. The germline V gene encodes CDR1 MNHEY and CDR2 SVGAGI. CDR3 protein: CASSYWGGQLTDTQYF. CDR3 coding DNA: TGTGCCAGCAGTTACTGGGGGGGACAACTCACAGATACGCAGTATTTT.

The chain joins TRBV5-1 to TRBJ2-1, with 8 bases lining up with TRBD1. Per the germline V gene, CDR1 is SGHRS and CDR2 is YFSETQ. V was pared by 0 bases and J by 8 bases, with 10 bases of the junction left unmatched. The CDR3 sequence is 16 residues long. Here the CDR3 reads CASSLAAGQVSDEQFF. The CDR3 DNA is TGCGCCAGCAGCTTGGCGGCGGGACAGGTATCGGATGAGCAGTTCTTC.

This clone is a singleton in its sample. V gene TRBV5-5 combines with J gene TRBJ1-5; tentatively, D is TRBD1 (5 bases). Germline V gene sequence: CDR1 SGHKS, CDR2 YYEKEE (reference sequence). The CDR3 runs 13 residues. Trimming shortened V by 4 bases and J by 11 bases, and 16 bases separated the two germline ends. CDR3 DNA sequence: TGTGCCAGCAGCCCAAGTTGGGGCGGGACCCAGCATTTT. It translates to CASSPSWGGTQHF.

This chain links TRBV9 with TRBJ1-2; maybe TRBD1 (6 bases). Germline loops: CDR1 SGDLS, CDR2 YYNGEE. The CDR3 sequence is 14 residues long. The V gene lost 0 bases and the J gene lost 7 bases, with 13 bases spanning the gap. CDR3 sequence (DNA): TGTGCCAGCAGCGTAGAGGCGGGGGCTGGTGGCTACACCTTC. Protein: CASSVEAGAGGYTF.

V usage is TRBV20-1 and J usage is TRBJ2-5, with D hard to call. Germline loops: CDR1 DFQATT, CDR2 SNEGSKA (reference sequence). This CDR3 contains 11 residues. The V end lost 3 bases, the J end lost 0 bases, and 2 bases lay between the germline ends. The CDR3: CSARDQETQYF. CDR3 in DNA: TGCAGTGCTAGGGACCAAGAGACCCAGTACTTC.

This clone was picked up a small number of times. The chain recombines TRBV6-5 with TRBJ1-6, with D hard to call. CDR1 MNHEY and CDR2 SVGAGI come from the germline V gene. V was shortened by 5 bases and J by 6 bases, with 11 bases between the two germline ends. The length of the CDR3 is 14 residues. The CDR3: CASSRFNPNSPLHF. CDR3 DNA sequence: TGTGCCAGCAGTCGCTTTAACCCTAATTCACCCCTCCACTTT.

This clone has only one observation. This sequence joins TRBV7-2 and TRBJ1-1, with TRBD1 as a possible D gene (5 bases). V gave up 2 bases and J gave up 1 base, with 17 bases separating them. Germline assignment: CDR1 SGHTA and CDR2 FQGNSA. The CDR3 covers 17 residues. DNA of the CDR3: TGTGCCAGCAGCTTATTTGGCAGGGACCTCCGGAACACTGAAGCTTTCTTT. Protein sequence: CASSLFGRDLRNTEAFF.

The J gene is TRBJ2-3, the V gene TRBV2; 7 positions agree with TRBD1. Germline trimming cut 6 bases from V and 6 bases from J; bases unmatched to any gene: 6. The germline CDR1 and CDR2 sequences are SNHLY and FYNNEI. This CDR3 comprises 13 residues. CDR3 protein: CASSADRADTQYF. DNA of the CDR3: TGTGCCAGCAGCGCAGACAGGGCGGATACGCAGTATTTT.

The chain couples TRBV7-9 to TRBJ2-5; D not certain. Germline values: CDR1 SEHNR, CDR2 FQNEAQ (reference sequence). The CDR3 loop spans 12 amino acids. With 5 bases removed from V and 5 bases from J, the gap between germline ends came to 9 bases. As DNA, the CDR3 is TGTGCCAGCAGCCCAAACGGGGAGACCCAGTACTTC. Translation: CASSPNGETQYF.

As for this clone: One end of the junction fails to match germline, which may point to a read error. This rearrangement joins TRBV19 to TRBJ1-1; 8 bases line up with TRBD1. Germline assignment: CDR1 LNHDA and CDR2 SQIVND (reference sequence). This CDR3 comprises 17 residues. CDR3 in amino acids: CASSTPSLQGVNAEAFF. CDR3 nucleotides: TGTGCCAGTAGTACCCCTTCCTTACAGGGGGTGAACGCTGAAGCTTTCTTT.

The chain uses TRBV7-2 and TRBJ2-3; no firm D call. CDR3 length equals 13 residues. CDR1 and CDR2 from the germline V gene are SGHTA and FQGNSA. V was clipped by 1 base and J by 4 bases, with 6 bases between them. CDR3 sequence (DNA): TGTGCCAGCAGCTTAGTTGGGGCAGATACGCAGTATTTT. The encoded protein is CASSLVGADTQYF.

The V and J genes are TRBV10-2 and TRBJ1-5, with D unclear. V was trimmed by 8 bases and J by 7 bases, leaving 12 bases between them. The CDR3 length is 12 residues. Germline V gene sequence: CDR1 WSHSY, CDR2 SAAADI. The CDR3 DNA follows: TGCGCCAGCGACACGGGGATCCAGCCCCAGCATTTT. This gives the protein CASDTGIQPQHF.